This T cell receptor (beta chain) was sequenced during a study of identifying expanded T cells in peripheral blood. The length of the CDR3 is 15 residues. V shed 0 bases and J 1 base; nucleotides not matched to a gene: 5. Germline lookup yields CDR1 SQVTM and CDR2 ANQGSEA. Profiling relied on immunoSEQ multiplex PCR, and the TCRdb table lists in-frame clones only, not all of them. The repertoire has around 94,000 clones, 88% of them found once; the top ten carry 13% to 15%. Regarding the study as a whole: Technical replicates showed roughly 1.2 changed clones; approximately 2 weeks roughly 15; four weeks 19.

On this clone: Its antigen is as yet unknown.

The clonotype comes from a person between 18 and 75 years old in good health. V usage is TRBV29-1 and J usage is TRBJ1-2; TRBD1 matches at 7 bases. Sequencing was carried out using blood. The CDR3 protein is CSVEEGGGLNYGYTF. CDR3 DNA: TGCAGCGTTGAAGAAGGAGGGGGCCTTAACTATGGCTACACCTTC.